The rows below give T cell receptor beta chains drawn from one sample of a study of Ad26.COV2.S vaccination and SARS-CoV-2 variants. Assay: immunoSEQ multiplex PCR; the TCRdb copy retains only in-frame clones and omits some. In the table there are about 350,000 clones, approximately 86% of which are singletons. The input for sequencing was peripheral blood, taken in a trial of Ad26.COV2.S vaccine versus placebo. These receptors originate from a person aged 18-60 years who received the Ad26.COV2.S COVID-19 vaccine or a placebo. The CDR3 runs from the conserved cysteine through the conserved F or W. A D gene is named only where the DNA matches it firmly. Some rows have no size entry. The others give once, few or many, or a class for an expanded clone.

DNA: TGCGCCAGCAGCTGGGGCACAGATACGCAGTATTTT
CDR3: CASSWGTDTQYF
J: TRBJ2-3
D: -
V: TRBV5-1
size: -

DNA: TGCGCCAGCAGGACGCAGACCGAAAACTACGAGCAGTACTTC
CDR3: CASRTQTENYEQYF
J: TRBJ2-7
D: -
V: TRBV5-1
size: once

DNA: TGTGCCAGCAGCCATGGACTAGCGGGAGGGCGGAATACGCAGTATTTT
CDR3: CASSHGLAGGRNTQYF
J: TRBJ2-3
D: TRBD2
V: TRBV5-4
size: -

DNA: TGTGCCAGCAGCTCTGGGACATTGCTAGCTCGGACCCAGTACTTC
CDR3: CASSSGTLLARTQYF
J: TRBJ2-5
D: -
V: TRBV7-2
size: -

DNA: TGTGCCAGCAGTTTGGTCGCGGAAGGGGAAAGAAAAAAACTGTTTTTT
CDR3: CASSLVAEGERKKLFF
J: TRBJ1-4
D: -
V: TRBV28
size: -

DNA: TGCGCCAGCATTAGCGCCCTCCCGGGCGAGCAGTACTTC
CDR3: CASISALPGEQYF
J: TRBJ2-7
D: -
V: TRBV10-2
size: -

DNA: TGTGCCAGCAGCTTTAGGAGGTCGGCACAACAAAACATTCAGTACTTC
CDR3: CASSFRRSAQQNIQYF
J: TRBJ2-4
D: -
V: TRBV7-2
size: -

DNA: TGTGCCAGCACCGCCGGGACTAGCGCCCTCGGCGAGCAGTTCTTC
CDR3: CASTAGTSALGEQFF
J: TRBJ2-1
D: TRBD2
V: TRBV11-2
size: -

DNA: TGTGCCAGCAGCTTGACGGGGGCCCGCAATCAGCCCCAGCATTTT
CDR3: CASSLTGARNQPQHF
J: TRBJ1-5
D: -
V: TRBV7-8
size: -

DNA: TGTGCCAGCAGCAGAACAGGGCCCGGCTCCTACGAGCAGTACTTC
CDR3: CASSRTGPGSYEQYF
J: TRBJ2-7
D: -
V: TRBV6-5
size: once

DNA: TGTGCCAGTAACCAGGCTGGGGCGCGACAGCCCCAGCATTTT
CDR3: CASNQAGARQPQHF
J: TRBJ1-5
D: -
V: TRBV7-2
size: -

DNA: TGTGCCAGCAGCTCTCGTTCGGGCAGGGGTGGCTACACCTTC
CDR3: CASSSRSGRGGYTF
J: TRBJ1-2
D: -
V: TRBV7-2
size: once

DNA: TGTGCCATCAGTGAGAGGAACAGGGAGAACACTGAAGCTTTCTTT
CDR3: CAISERNRENTEAFF
J: TRBJ1-1
D: -
V: TRBV10-3
size: -

DNA: TGTGCCAGCAGCTCGGTCTTTATGGGGGACCACGAGCAGTACTTC
CDR3: CASSSVFMGDHEQYF
J: TRBJ2-7
D: -
V: TRBV7-8
size: -

DNA: TGTGCCAGCTCACCACTTGGCAGGGGGACTGAAGCTTTCTTT
CDR3: CASSPLGRGTEAFF
J: TRBJ1-1
D: TRBD1
V: TRBV18
size: -

DNA: TGTGCCAGCAGTTACGGGACAGGGGGCGGTCAGCCCCAGCATTTT
CDR3: CASSYGTGGGQPQHF
J: TRBJ1-5
D: TRBD1
V: TRBV6-5
size: -

DNA: TGTGCCATCACAGAAGACCTAGCCAAAAACATTCAGTACTTC
CDR3: CAITEDLAKNIQYF
J: TRBJ2-4
D: -
V: TRBV10-3
size: -

DNA: TGTGCCAGCAGCTTCGGGGGGCCCTACGAGCAGTACTTC
CDR3: CASSFGGPYEQYF
J: TRBJ2-7
D: -
V: TRBV7-9
size: -

DNA: TGTGCCAGCAGCTCCTGGGGAACGACGCCAGATACGCAGTATTTT
CDR3: CASSSWGTTPDTQYF
J: TRBJ2-3
D: -
V: TRBV11-1
size: -

DNA: TGTGCCAGTAGTCCCGGACTAGCGGGAGGCGAGCAGTACTTC
CDR3: CASSPGLAGGEQYF
J: TRBJ2-7
D: TRBD2
V: TRBV19
size: few

DNA: TGTGCCAGTAGTAGTGGACAGGGACTGGACTATAGCAATCAGCCCCAGCATTTT
CDR3: CASSSGQGLDYSNQPQHF
J: TRBJ1-5
D: TRBD1
V: TRBV19
size: -

DNA: TGTGCCAGCTCACCGCAGAGAGATCGGAACACTGAAGCTTTCTTT
CDR3: CASSPQRDRNTEAFF
J: TRBJ1-1
D: -
V: TRBV18
size: few

DNA: TGTGCCACCAGTGTTTTGGGGGGTTCCTACAATGAGCAGTTCTTC
CDR3: CATSVLGGSYNEQFF
J: TRBJ2-1
D: -
V: TRBV24-1
size: -

DNA: TGTGCCAGCAGTTTCGGGGGCCTACCTAATGAGCAGTTCTTC
CDR3: CASSFGGLPNEQFF
J: TRBJ2-1
D: -
V: TRBV6-5
size: -

DNA: TGTGCCAGCAGCTCCCAGGCGGAGGCTGGGGATACGCAGTATTTT
CDR3: CASSSQAEAGDTQYF
J: TRBJ2-3
D: -
V: TRBV7-3
size: -

DNA: TGTGCCAGCAGCTTGGAAGCAGCTGGTGGCTATGGCTACACCTTC
CDR3: CASSLEAAGGYGYTF
J: TRBJ1-2
D: -
V: TRBV5-4
size: -